This is a list of T cell receptor beta chains from one sample in a study of T cell repertoires in cytomegalovirus infection. Antigens of these TCRs are unknown. TCRdb called the reads again in MiXCR, with one record for every CDR3 protein. The data show roughly 200,000 distinct CDR3 sequences, around two fifths seen once. The starting material was CD8+ T cells from cultured PBMCs, obtained from culture after CMV antigen stimulation. All receptors come from a human donor in good health (CMV status not recorded). Some clones in this sample may be carry-over from other donors' samples. CDR3s include the opening cysteine and the closing phenylalanine or tryptophan. D genes are given only for firm matches. Expanded clones are given a class, and other clones once, few, many or no size at all.

>NA|NA|TRBV11-2|TRBJ2-3
TGTGCCAGCAGCTTATTTCAGGCCGATGGTTTGAATACGCAGTATTTT
CASSLFQADGLNTQYF
>NA|NA|TRBV27|TRBJ2-3
TGTGCCAGCAGTCGACTTCTAAAGGGCGCAGATACGCAGTATTTT
CASSRLLKGADTQYF
>NA|NA|TRBV19|TRBJ1-5
TGTGCCAGTAGTATAAATACTCAGCCCCAGCATTTT
CASSINTQPQHF
>NA|NA|TRBV6-5|TRBJ1-2
TGTGCCAGCAGTTACTCGGGGGCCGGCACCCCGTATGGCTACACCTTC
CASSYSGAGTPYGYTF
>TRBD2|few|TRBV9|TRBJ2-3
TGTGCCAGCAGCGGGGGGACTATTCCCCCAGATACGCAGTATTTT
CASSGGTIPPDTQYF
>NA|many|TRBV2|TRBJ2-1
TGTGCCAGCAGTGATAAAAGCGGCCACAATGAGCAGTTCTTC
CASSDKSGHNEQFF
>NA|few|TRBV28|TRBJ2-7
TGTGCCAGCAGTTTGAGCCGACTGCAGTACTTC
CASSLSRLQYF
>NA|NA|TRBV19|TRBJ1-1
TGTGCCAGTAGTATTGGGCGCAGGCCCAACACTGAAGCTTTCTTT
CASSIGRRPNTEAFF
>NA|NA|TRBV10-3|TRBJ2-3
TGTGCCATCAGTGATCAAGATGATTCCCCCACAGATACGCAGTATTTT
CAISDQDDSPTDTQYF
>NA|NA|TRBV7-6|TRBJ1-3
TGTGCCAGCAGCTTAGGACAGCCCGCTGGAAACACCATATATTTT
CASSLGQPAGNTIYF
>TRBD2|NA|TRBV10-3|TRBJ2-2
TGTGCCATCAGTGACCGACTAGCGGGGAACACCGGGGAGCTGTTTTTT
CAISDRLAGNTGELFF
>NA|NA|TRBV12-3/TRBV12-4|TRBJ2-7
TGTGCCAGCTTGGGCAGCTCCTACGAGCAGTACTTC
CASLGSSYEQYF
>TRBD2|few|TRBV28|TRBJ2-1
TGTGCCAGCAGTTTAAGGACTAGCGGGGACTACAATGAGCAGTTCTTC
CASSLRTSGDYNEQFF
>NA|NA|TRBV6-1|TRBJ1-1
TGTGCCAGCAGTGTCTACGGGGCTTTCTTT
CASSVYGAFF
>NA|few|TRBV27|TRBJ1-1
TGTGCCAGCAGTGGGGATTCCACTGAAGCTTTCTTT
CASSGDSTEAFF
>NA|few|TRBV20-1|TRBJ2-5
TGCAGTGCCCCAAGCCCCGGGGAAGGATTTGAAGAGACCCAGTACTTC
CSAPSPGEGFEETQYF
>NA|once|TRBV30|TRBJ2-7
TGTGCCTGGAGTGCCGGGCTCTACGAGCAGTACTTC
CAWSAGLYEQYF
>NA|NA|TRBV6-8|TRBJ1-1
TGTGCCAGCCGTTACGGTGTCAGGGAAGGGAACACTGAAGCTTTCTTT
CASRYGVREGNTEAFF
>TRBD2|NA|TRBV5-1|TRBJ2-2
TGCGCCAGCAGCCCCTCAGGCGGGGGGTCGAACACCGGGGAGCTGTTTTTT
CASSPSGGGSNTGELFF
>NA|once|TRBV28|TRBJ2-1
TGTGCCAGCAGACGTCCCGGGACTGTCTACAATGAGCAGTTCTTC
CASRRPGTVYNEQFF
>NA|NA|TRBV7-3|TRBJ2-1
TGTGCCAGCAGCGCGGACTCGTACAATGAGCAGTTCTTC
CASSADSYNEQFF
>TRBD2|NA|TRBV6-1|TRBJ2-3
TGTGCCAGCAGTTACAGCGGGAGGTGGGCAGATACGCAGTATTTT
CASSYSGRWADTQYF
>NA|NA|TRBV7-4|TRBJ1-5
TGTGCCAGCAGCTTAGGGGGGCTCGGACAGCCCCAGCATTTT
CASSLGGLGQPQHF
>TRBD1|once|TRBV9|TRBJ2-4
TGTGCCAGCAGCCCGGGACAGGGTAAAAACATTCAGTACTTC
CASSPGQGKNIQYF
>NA|NA|TRBV10-3|TRBJ2-6
TGTGCCATCAGTAACGGGGCCAACGTCCTGACTTTC
CAISNGANVLTF
>TRBD1|NA|TRBV11-2|TRBJ2-1
TGTGCCAGCAGCCCCGGGACAGGGGACTACAATGAGCAGTTCTTC
CASSPGTGDYNEQFF
>NA|few|TRBV7-2|TRBJ2-1
TGTGCCAGCAGTCGAACAGGGAACAAGTACAATGAGCAGTTCTTC
CASSRTGNKYNEQFF
>NA|NA|TRBV10-3|TRBJ2-1
TGTGCCATCAGTGAGTCAGTGGCCCCGGGCCGAAATGAGCAGTTCTTC
CAISESVAPGRNEQFF
>NA|NA|TRBV19|TRBJ1-1
TGTGCCAGTAGTATCGGGTTTGAGATCACTGAAGCTTTCTTT
CASSIGFEITEAFF
>NA|NA|TRBV4-1|TRBJ1-2
TGCGCCAGCAGCCAAGTTGGGGGCGGCTATGGCTACACCTTC
CASSQVGGGYGYTF
>TRBD2|NA|TRBV20-1|TRBJ2-5
TGCAGTGCTAGAGACCGACTAGCGGTAAACCAAGAGACCCAGTACTTC
CSARDRLAVNQETQYF
>NA|NA|TRBV7-6|TRBJ2-3
TGTGCCAGCAGCTTATCCGGGGAGACTAGCACAGATACGCAGTATTTT
CASSLSGETSTDTQYF
>NA|few|TRBV7-8|TRBJ2-7
TGTGCCAGCAGAAGGACCCGAAGCGAGCAGTACTTC
CASRRTRSEQYF
>NA|NA|TRBV7-3|TRBJ2-2
TGTGCCAGCAGCCCCCAGGGGCTGATCACCGGGGAGCTGTTTTTT
CASSPQGLITGELFF
>NA|NA|TRBV20-1|TRBJ2-1
TGCAGTGCTAGAAACCTACAGGAGGGGGGTGAGCAGTTCTTC
CSARNLQEGGEQFF
>NA|NA|TRBV7-2|TRBJ2-1
TGTGCCAGCAGCTTAGGCCCCGGGTTGGGGGATGAGCAGTTCTTC
CASSLGPGLGDEQFF
>NA|NA|TRBV27|TRBJ2-2
TGTGCCAGCAGTTTATCGTCTATTACCGGGGAGCTGTTTTTT
CASSLSSITGELFF
>TRBD1|few|TRBV9|TRBJ2-5
TGTGCCAGCAGCGTGGGACAGGGGGCAGGAGAGACCCAGTACTTC
CASSVGQGAGETQYF
>TRBD1|NA|TRBV19|TRBJ1-5
TGTGCCAGTAGTATAAGGGACAGGTCCCATCAGCCCCAGCATTTT
CASSIRDRSHQPQHF
>NA|few|TRBV11-2|TRBJ2-1
TGTGCCAGCAGCTTATTAAGGGGCTACAATGAGCAGTTCTTC
CASSLLRGYNEQFF
>NA|NA|TRBV12-3/TRBV12-4|TRBJ2-3
TGTGCCAGCTGCCCTGGGGGCACAGATACGCAGTATTTT
CASCPGGTDTQYF
>NA|few|TRBV15|TRBJ1-1
TGTGCCACCAGCGTAGGGGGAGAGAACACTGAAGCTTTCTTT
CATSVGGENTEAFF
>NA|once|TRBV19|TRBJ2-1
TGTGCCAGTAGTATGGTGGCGGGATACAATGAGCAGTTCTTC
CASSMVAGYNEQFF
>TRBD1|once|TRBV20-1|TRBJ1-6
TGCAGTGCTAGAGCTGCTCTCAGGGGGCGCAGATATAATTCACCCCTCCACTTT
CSARAALRGRRYNSPLHF
>TRBD2|NA|TRBV4-2|TRBJ2-7
TGTGCCAGCAGCCAAGATGAGCTAGCGGGAGGATCCTACGAGCAGTACTTC
CASSQDELAGGSYEQYF
>NA|once|TRBV29-1|TRBJ2-7
TGCAGCGTTGGTATCGGGAAATACGAGCAGTACTTC
CSVGIGKYEQYF
>NA|NA|TRBV10-2|TRBJ2-3
TGCGCCAGCAGGGACCTCTCGAGACGGACAGATACGCAGTATTTT
CASRDLSRRTDTQYF
>TRBD1|NA|TRBV4-1|TRBJ2-3
TGCGCCAGCAGTCAGGACAGGGGGCGCAATCTGGGGGCAGATACGCAGTATTTT
CASSQDRGRNLGADTQYF
>TRBD1|NA|TRBV11-2|TRBJ1-6
TGTGCCAGCAGCCCTGCCGGGACAGGGTCTCTCCTCCACTTT
CASSPAGTGSLLHF
>NA|few|TRBV7-2|TRBJ2-4
TGTGCCAGCAGCGCTCGACAGGCTCTAGCCAAAAACATTCAGTACTTC
CASSARQALAKNIQYF
>NA|few|TRBV7-6|TRBJ2-7
TGTGCCAGCAGCACAACCGGGACAAGGACCTCCTACGAGCAGTACTTC
CASSTTGTRTSYEQYF
>TRBD1|few|TRBV11-1|TRBJ2-5
TGTGCCAGCAGGGGTACAGGGGGAGCCCAGTACTTC
CASRGTGGAQYF